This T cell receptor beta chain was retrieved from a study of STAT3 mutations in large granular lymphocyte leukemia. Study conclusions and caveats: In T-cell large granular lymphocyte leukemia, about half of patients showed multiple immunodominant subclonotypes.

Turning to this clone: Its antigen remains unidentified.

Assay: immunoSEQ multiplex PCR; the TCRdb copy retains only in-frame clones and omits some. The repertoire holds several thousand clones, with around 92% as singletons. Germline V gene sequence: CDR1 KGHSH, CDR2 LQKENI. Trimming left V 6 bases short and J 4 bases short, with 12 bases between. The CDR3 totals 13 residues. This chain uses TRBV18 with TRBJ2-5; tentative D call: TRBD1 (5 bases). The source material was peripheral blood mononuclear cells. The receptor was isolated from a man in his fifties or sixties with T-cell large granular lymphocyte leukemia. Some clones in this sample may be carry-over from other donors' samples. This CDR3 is CASSLDRGETQYF. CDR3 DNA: TGTGCCAGCTCGCTCGATAGGGGAGAGACCCAGTACTTC.